Listed below are T cell receptor beta chains from one sample, sequenced in a study of neoadjuvant anti-PD-1 for oral cavity cancer. Profiled with immunoSEQ multiplex PCR; TCRdb holds only in-frame clones, not every one. The table records fewer than 35,000 clones, 80% to 90% of them present only once. Sequenced here: PBMCs, sampled before nivolumab (anti-PD-1) treatment. The receptors were sampled from a person between 35 and 79 years old with oral cavity squamous cell carcinoma. CDR3s include the opening cysteine and the closing phenylalanine or tryptophan. The D gene is left open where the match is weak. The size of a clone is reported for some rows only, either as once, few or many, or as a class for expanded clones.

V gene: TRBV5-5
J gene: TRBJ1-5
D gene: NA
clone size: NA
CDR3 protein: CASSLAGNSNQPQHF
CDR3 DNA: TGTGCCAGCAGCTTGGCCGGGAATAGCAATCAGCCCCAGCATTTT

V gene: TRBV4-1
J gene: TRBJ2-5
D gene: TRBD2
clone size: NA
CDR3 protein: CASSQGLAGAMTQYF
CDR3 DNA: TGCGCCAGCAGCCAAGGACTAGCCGGGGCAATGACCCAGTACTTC

V gene: TRBV6-1
J gene: TRBJ2-7
D gene: NA
clone size: NA
CDR3 protein: CASSTNPGSYEQYF
CDR3 DNA: TGTGCCAGCAGTACAAACCCAGGAAGTTACGAGCAGTACTTC

V gene: TRBV13
J gene: TRBJ1-6
D gene: NA
clone size: NA
CDR3 protein: CASSLGNSPLHF
CDR3 DNA: TGTGCCAGCAGCTTGGGAAATTCACCCCTCCACTTT

V gene: TRBV2
J gene: TRBJ1-5
D gene: NA
clone size: NA
CDR3 protein: CASSESTSYQPQHF
CDR3 DNA: TGTGCCAGCAGTGAATCGACAAGTTATCAGCCCCAGCATTTT

V gene: TRBV7-2
J gene: TRBJ1-2
D gene: NA
clone size: NA
CDR3 protein: CASSWAGAEGYTF
CDR3 DNA: TGTGCCAGCAGCTGGGCGGGGGCGGAGGGCTACACCTTC

V gene: TRBV5-1
J gene: TRBJ2-1
D gene: NA
clone size: once
CDR3 protein: CASTTGTSTYNEQFF
CDR3 DNA: TGCGCCAGCACTACCGGGACATCCACCTACAATGAGCAGTTCTTC

V gene: TRBV19
J gene: TRBJ2-3
D gene: NA
clone size: NA
CDR3 protein: CASSPVLGGTDTQYF
CDR3 DNA: TGTGCCAGTAGTCCCGTCCTTGGGGGCACAGATACGCAGTATTTT

V gene: TRBV7-2
J gene: TRBJ2-1
D gene: TRBD1
clone size: NA
CDR3 protein: CASSPGQGTYNEQFF
CDR3 DNA: TGTGCCAGCAGCCCAGGACAGGGGACATACAATGAGCAGTTCTTC

V gene: TRBV28
J gene: TRBJ1-2
D gene: NA
clone size: NA
CDR3 protein: CASSLPGGRWGYTF
CDR3 DNA: TGTGCCAGCAGTTTACCGGGGGGACGCTGGGGCTACACCTTC

V gene: TRBV29-1
J gene: TRBJ2-5
D gene: NA
clone size: NA
CDR3 protein: CSVESRVHWETQYF
CDR3 DNA: TGCAGCGTTGAGTCCCGGGTCCACTGGGAGACCCAGTACTTC

V gene: TRBV7-8
J gene: TRBJ2-3
D gene: TRBD2
clone size: NA
CDR3 protein: CASSPELGLAGVRGTQYF
CDR3 DNA: TGTGCCAGCAGCCCGGAACTGGGACTAGCGGGGGTTAGGGGGACGCAGTATTTT

V gene: TRBV5-1
J gene: TRBJ1-3
D gene: NA
clone size: NA
CDR3 protein: CASSGDVTGSGNTIYF
CDR3 DNA: TGCGCCAGCAGCGGGGACGTGACGGGCTCTGGAAACACCATATATTTT

V gene: TRBV15
J gene: TRBJ2-5
D gene: NA
clone size: NA
CDR3 protein: CATSRGVTIDQETQYF
CDR3 DNA: TGTGCCACCAGCAGGGGGGTGACGATTGACCAAGAGACCCAGTACTTC

V gene: TRBV11-2
J gene: TRBJ2-7
D gene: NA
clone size: NA
CDR3 protein: CASSLAGTQVYEQYF
CDR3 DNA: TGTGCCAGCAGCTTAGCCGGGACTCAAGTCTACGAGCAGTACTTC

V gene: TRBV25-1
J gene: TRBJ1-2
D gene: NA
clone size: NA
CDR3 protein: CASSESSRGGYTF
CDR3 DNA: TGTGCCAGCAGTGAATCCTCGAGGGGCGGCTACACCTTC

V gene: TRBV5-6
J gene: TRBJ1-1
D gene: TRBD1
clone size: NA
CDR3 protein: CASSSLQGRGTEAFF
CDR3 DNA: TGTGCCAGCAGCTCCCTACAGGGGCGGGGGACTGAAGCTTTCTTT

V gene: TRBV14
J gene: TRBJ2-1
D gene: TRBD2
clone size: NA
CDR3 protein: CASSPRLAGAGGSEQFF
CDR3 DNA: TGTGCCAGCAGCCCGCGACTAGCGGGGGCGGGGGGGAGTGAGCAGTTCTTC

V gene: TRBV11-2
J gene: TRBJ1-3
D gene: NA
clone size: NA
CDR3 protein: CASSQTRGGPGNTIYF
CDR3 DNA: TGTGCCAGCAGCCAGACGAGGGGGGGACCTGGAAACACCATATATTTT

V gene: TRBV11-3
J gene: TRBJ1-1
D gene: NA
clone size: NA
CDR3 protein: CASSLGGAMNTEAFF
CDR3 DNA: TGTGCCAGCAGCTTAGGCGGGGCCATGAACACTGAAGCTTTCTTT

V gene: TRBV11-2
J gene: TRBJ1-2
D gene: NA
clone size: NA
CDR3 protein: CASSPQIGAYGYTF
CDR3 DNA: TGTGCCAGCAGCCCCCAGATAGGGGCCTATGGCTACACCTTC

V gene: TRBV19
J gene: TRBJ2-5
D gene: TRBD2
clone size: NA
CDR3 protein: CASGMGGRETQYF
CDR3 DNA: TGTGCCAGCGGTATGGGCGGGAGGGAGACCCAGTACTTC

V gene: TRBV5-1
J gene: TRBJ2-7
D gene: NA
clone size: NA
CDR3 protein: CASRVSSRTSYEQYF
CDR3 DNA: TGCGCCAGCAGAGTATCGAGCCGGACTTCCTACGAGCAGTACTTC

V gene: TRBV5-1
J gene: TRBJ1-1
D gene: NA
clone size: NA
CDR3 protein: CASSLRAGDNTEAFF
CDR3 DNA: TGCGCCAGCAGCTTAAGGGCAGGGGACAACACTGAAGCTTTCTTT

V gene: TRBV11-2
J gene: TRBJ2-7
D gene: NA
clone size: NA
CDR3 protein: CASSSVPYEQYF
CDR3 DNA: TGTGCCAGCAGCTCTGTTCCCTACGAGCAGTACTTC

V gene: TRBV28
J gene: TRBJ1-1
D gene: NA
clone size: once
CDR3 protein: CASINSLNTEAFF
CDR3 DNA: TGTGCCAGCATTAACAGTCTGAACACTGAAGCTTTCTTT

V gene: TRBV28
J gene: TRBJ1-3
D gene: NA
clone size: few
CDR3 protein: CASSPSGGGGLAGNTIYF
CDR3 DNA: TGTGCCAGCAGTCCCTCCGGAGGCGGAGGGTTGGCTGGAAACACCATATATTTT

V gene: TRBV5-8
J gene: TRBJ2-3
D gene: TRBD2
clone size: NA
CDR3 protein: CASRITGGVATDTQYF
CDR3 DNA: TGTGCCAGCAGGATTACGGGGGGGGTCGCGACAGATACGCAGTATTTT

V gene: TRBV6-1
J gene: TRBJ1-2
D gene: NA
clone size: NA
CDR3 protein: CASSEQWGPNYGYTF
CDR3 DNA: TGTGCCAGCAGTGAACAATGGGGTCCGAACTATGGCTACACCTTC

V gene: TRBV6-5
J gene: TRBJ2-1
D gene: TRBD2
clone size: NA
CDR3 protein: CASSRGTSGGNEQFF
CDR3 DNA: TGTGCCAGCAGCCGTGGGACTAGCGGGGGGAATGAGCAGTTCTTC

V gene: TRBV19
J gene: TRBJ1-5
D gene: NA
clone size: NA
CDR3 protein: CASAEQGDQPQHF
CDR3 DNA: TGTGCCAGTGCCGAACAGGGTGATCAGCCCCAGCATTTT

V gene: TRBV9
J gene: TRBJ2-5
D gene: NA
clone size: NA
CDR3 protein: CASSVGSGVAETQYF
CDR3 DNA: TGTGCCAGCAGCGTAGGGTCAGGGGTGGCAGAGACCCAGTACTTC

V gene: TRBV28
J gene: TRBJ1-1
D gene: NA
clone size: NA
CDR3 protein: CASSLSLGSGTEAFF
CDR3 DNA: TGTGCCAGCAGTTTATCTTTGGGAAGCGGCACTGAAGCTTTCTTT

V gene: TRBV11-2
J gene: TRBJ2-6
D gene: NA
clone size: NA
CDR3 protein: CASSLEGKSSGANVLTF
CDR3 DNA: TGTGCCAGCAGCTTAGAAGGGAAAAGCTCTGGGGCCAACGTCCTGACTTTC

V gene: TRBV2
J gene: TRBJ2-4
D gene: TRBD1
clone size: NA
CDR3 protein: CASSVEGQIGNIQYF
CDR3 DNA: TGTGCCAGCAGTGTAGAGGGACAGATAGGGAACATTCAGTACTTC